A selection of T cell receptor beta chains follows, all from one sample in a study of blood T cell repertoires in COVID-19. Measured with immunoSEQ multiplex PCR; TCRdb has only the in-frame clones, and not every one. The sample carries about 290,000 clones, about nine tenths recorded once. Source material: peripheral blood. These receptors were taken from a woman in her twenties or thirties with active or convalescent COVID-19. CDR3s include the opening cysteine and the closing phenylalanine or tryptophan. The D gene is left open where the match is weak. Size is omitted from some rows. Given values are once, few, many or a class for expanded clones.

>-|TRBV5-1|TRBD2|TRBJ2-5
CASTRTSGEETQYF
TGCGCCAGCACACGGACTAGCGGGGAAGAGACCCAGTACTTC
>-|TRBV28|-|TRBJ1-2
CASSLREANYGYTF
TGTGCCAGCAGCCTACGAGAGGCTAACTATGGCTACACCTTC
>-|TRBV28|TRBD1|TRBJ2-4
CASSVTSPGQVVYF
TGTGCCAGCAGTGTTACCTCCCCGGGACAGGTCGTTTACTTC
>few|TRBV12-5|-|TRBJ2-5
CASGWGASGESETQYF
TGTGCTAGTGGTTGGGGGGCTAGCGGAGAATCTGAGACCCAGTACTTC
>-|TRBV5-6|TRBD1|TRBJ2-6
CASSLGGTGSSGANVLTF
TGTGCCAGCAGCTTGGGGGGGACAGGAAGCTCTGGGGCCAACGTCCTGACTTTC
>-|TRBV11-1|-|TRBJ2-3
CASSPGTTITDTQYF
TGTGCCAGCAGCCCCGGGACAACCATCACAGATACGCAGTATTTT
>-|TRBV3-1/TRBV3-2|-|TRBJ1-2
CASSQESQGKWTYGYTF
TGTGCCAGCAGCCAAGAGAGTCAGGGAAAATGGACCTATGGCTACACCTTC
>-|TRBV5-1|TRBD1|TRBJ1-1
CASSPQGYTEAFF
TGCGCCAGCAGCCCACAGGGGTACACTGAAGCTTTCTTT
>-|TRBV5-1|TRBD2|TRBJ2-1
CASSLSLAGAGEQFF
TGCGCCAGCAGCTTGTCACTAGCGGGGGCGGGCGAGCAGTTCTTC
>-|TRBV3-1/TRBV3-2|TRBD2|TRBJ2-5
CASSQVASGGAQETQYF
TGTGCCAGCAGCCAAGTGGCTAGCGGGGGGGCCCAAGAGACCCAGTACTTC